These 4 T cell receptor beta chains were sequenced from one sample in a study of response to subunit inactivated influenza vaccine. TCRdb called the RT-PCR reads again in MiXCR, with one record for every CDR3 protein. The sample yields fewer than 700,000 distinct CDR3 sequences, about an eighth seen once. The material sequenced was PBMCs from blood, taken about 40 days after vaccination. Every receptor here comes from a man in his fifties who received an inactivated influenza vaccine.

The chain links TRBV6-2 or TRBV6-3 to TRBJ2-5; 9 bases fit TRBD2. The V gene's germline CDR1 is MNHEY and CDR2 SVGEGT. Trimming took 0 bases from V and 6 from J; bases not matched to a gene: 14. The CDR3 covers 18 residues. CDR3 protein: CASSYSIIASGDYKTQYF. The CDR3 DNA sequence: TGTGCCAGCAGTTACTCGATAATCGCTAGCGGGGACTATAAGACCCAGTACTTC.

The chain is built from TRBV7-2 and TRBJ2-7; 8 nucleotides align to TRBD2. The CDR3 runs 16 residues. Trimming took 5 bases from V and 0 from J; bases not matched to a gene: 9. Germline loops: CDR1 SGHTA, CDR2 FQGNSA. Here the CDR3 reads CASSIWTSRLSYEQYF. The CDR3 nucleotides are TGTGCCAGCAGCATATGGACTAGCAGGCTCTCCTACGAGCAGTACTTC.

This clonotype was observed many times. The chain uses TRBV7-8 and TRBJ2-1; 14 bases line up with TRBD2. This CDR3 has 15 residues. With 4 bases clipped from V and 6 bases from J, the junction kept 2 bases outside the gene matches. CDR1 and CDR2 from the germline V gene are SGHVS and FQNEAQ. The CDR3 sequence is CASSSGTSGGNEQFF. The CDR3 nucleotides are TGTGCCAGCAGCTCCGGGACTAGCGGGGGCAATGAGCAGTTCTTC.

This clonotype was observed a handful of times. The V gene is TRBV28, the J gene TRBJ1-5; 7 nucleotides agree with TRBD1. This CDR3 has 14 residues. Germline assignment: CDR1 MDHEN and CDR2 SYDVKM. J lost 3 bases, V lost 5 bases, and 4 bases had no gene match. The CDR3 bases are TGTGCCAGCAGTAGGACAGGTAACAATCAGCCCCAGCATTTT. Its translation is CASSRTGNNQPQHF.